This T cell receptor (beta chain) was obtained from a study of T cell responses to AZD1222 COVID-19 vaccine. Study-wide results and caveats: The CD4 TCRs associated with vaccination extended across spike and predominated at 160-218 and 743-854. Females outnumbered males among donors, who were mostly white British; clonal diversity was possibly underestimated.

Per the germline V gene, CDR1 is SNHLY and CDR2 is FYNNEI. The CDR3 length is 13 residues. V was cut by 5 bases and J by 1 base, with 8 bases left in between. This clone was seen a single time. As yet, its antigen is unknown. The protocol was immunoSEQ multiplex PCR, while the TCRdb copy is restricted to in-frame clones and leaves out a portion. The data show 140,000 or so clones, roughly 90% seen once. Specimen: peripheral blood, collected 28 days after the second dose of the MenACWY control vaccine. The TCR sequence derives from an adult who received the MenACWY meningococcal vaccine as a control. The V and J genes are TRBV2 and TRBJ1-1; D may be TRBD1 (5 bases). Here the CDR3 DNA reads TGTGCCAGCAGTAATCAGGGGAACACTGAAGCTTTCTTT. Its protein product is CASSNQGNTEAFF.